This TCR beta chain was profiled in a study of T cells in localized non-small cell lung cancer. This clone was detected only a few times. This CDR3 is 18 amino acids long. Germline-derived CDR1 and CDR2 are MNHNS and SASEGT. Trimming at V came to 1 base and at J to 3 bases, leaving 8 bases not matched to a gene. Generated by immunoSEQ multiplex PCR, the TCRdb table keeps only in-frame clones and is missing some. The repertoire has over 30,000 clones, around 86% of them found once; the top ten carry around 6%. V gene TRBV6-1 combines with J gene TRBJ2-3; 12 nucleotides match TRBD2. The TCR originated in a male donor older than 55 with stage II lung adenocarcinoma. The sample consisted of peripheral blood mononuclear cells, taken before any cancer treatment. CDR3 amino acids: CASSEETSGRSFTDTQYF. The DNA of the CDR3 is TGTGCCAGCAGTGAAGAGACTAGCGGGAGATCCTTTACAGATACGCAGTATTTT.